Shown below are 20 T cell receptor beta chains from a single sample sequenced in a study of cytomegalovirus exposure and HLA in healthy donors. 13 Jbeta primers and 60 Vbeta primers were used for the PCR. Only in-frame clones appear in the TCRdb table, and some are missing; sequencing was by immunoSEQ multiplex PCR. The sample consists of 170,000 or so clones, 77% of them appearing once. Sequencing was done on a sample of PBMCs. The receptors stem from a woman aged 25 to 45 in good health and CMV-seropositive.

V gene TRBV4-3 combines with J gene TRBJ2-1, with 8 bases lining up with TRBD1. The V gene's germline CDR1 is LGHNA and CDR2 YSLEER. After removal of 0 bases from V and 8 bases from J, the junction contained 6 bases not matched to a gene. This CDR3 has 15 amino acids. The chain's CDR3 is CASSQEGQAFDEQFF. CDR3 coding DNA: TGCGCCAGCAGCCAAGAGGGACAGGCTTTCGATGAGCAGTTCTTC.

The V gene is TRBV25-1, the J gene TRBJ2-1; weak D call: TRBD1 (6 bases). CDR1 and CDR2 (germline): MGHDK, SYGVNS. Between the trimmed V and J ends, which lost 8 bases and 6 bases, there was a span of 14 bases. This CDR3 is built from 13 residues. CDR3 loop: CASGRLGGNEQFF. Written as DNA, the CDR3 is TGTGCCAGCGGACGCCTAGGGGGCAATGAGCAGTTCTTC.

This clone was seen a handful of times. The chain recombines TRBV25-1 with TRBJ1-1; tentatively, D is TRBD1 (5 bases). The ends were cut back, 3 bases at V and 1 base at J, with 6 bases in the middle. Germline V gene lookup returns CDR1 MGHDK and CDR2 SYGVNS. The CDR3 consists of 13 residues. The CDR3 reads CASSDTGNTEAFF. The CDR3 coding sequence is TGTGCCAGCAGTGATACAGGGAACACTGAAGCTTTCTTT.

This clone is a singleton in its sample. The CDR3 nucleotides are TGTGCCAGCAGCTTAGGGAGACTAGCGGGAGTGAGAGATACGCAGTATTTT. It specifies CASSLGRLAGVRDTQYF. V and J are TRBV7-6 and TRBJ2-3, with 12 positions matching TRBD2. Germline trimming cut 1 base from V and 5 bases from J; bases unmatched to any gene: 7. The CDR3 covers 17 residues. Germline V gene sequence: CDR1 SGHVS, CDR2 FNYEAQ.

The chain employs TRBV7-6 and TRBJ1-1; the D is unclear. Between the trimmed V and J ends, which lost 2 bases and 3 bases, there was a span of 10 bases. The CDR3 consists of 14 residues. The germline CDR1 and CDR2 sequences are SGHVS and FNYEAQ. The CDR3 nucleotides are TGTGCCAGCAGCTTAATGCGGACTGACACTGAAGCTTTCTTT. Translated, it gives CASSLMRTDTEAFF.

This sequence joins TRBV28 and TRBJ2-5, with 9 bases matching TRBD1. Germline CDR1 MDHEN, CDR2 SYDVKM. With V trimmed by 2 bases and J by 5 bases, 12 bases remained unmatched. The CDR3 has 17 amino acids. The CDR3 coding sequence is TGTGCCAGCAGTTTACAACGTTCCGGGACAGGGCTGGAGACCCAGTACTTC. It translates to CASSLQRSGTGLETQYF.

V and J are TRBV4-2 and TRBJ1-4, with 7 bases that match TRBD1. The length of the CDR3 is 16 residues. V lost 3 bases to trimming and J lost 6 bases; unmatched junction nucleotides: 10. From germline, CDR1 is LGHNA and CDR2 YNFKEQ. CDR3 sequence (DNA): TGTGCCAGCAGCCAGCGAACCACAGGGGCGGATGAAAAACTGTTTTTT. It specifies CASSQRTTGADEKLFF.

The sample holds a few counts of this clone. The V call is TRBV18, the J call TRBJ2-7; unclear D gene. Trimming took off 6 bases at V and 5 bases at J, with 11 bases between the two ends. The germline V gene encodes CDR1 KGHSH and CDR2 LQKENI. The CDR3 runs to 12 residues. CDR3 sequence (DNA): TGTGCCAGCTCGCCCTCCAGGAACGAGCAGTACTTC. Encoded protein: CASSPSRNEQYF.

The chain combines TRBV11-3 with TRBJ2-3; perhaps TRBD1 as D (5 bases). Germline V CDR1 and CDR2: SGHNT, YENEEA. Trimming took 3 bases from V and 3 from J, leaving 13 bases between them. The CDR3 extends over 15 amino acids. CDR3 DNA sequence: TGTGCCAGCAGCTTCCAGGGAATGGGGACAGATACGCAGTATTTT. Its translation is CASSFQGMGTDTQYF.

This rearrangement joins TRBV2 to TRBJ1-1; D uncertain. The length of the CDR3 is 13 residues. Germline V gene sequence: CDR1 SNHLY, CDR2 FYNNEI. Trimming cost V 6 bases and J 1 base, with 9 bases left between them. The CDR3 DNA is TGTGCCAGCAGAATAGAGAGGAACACTGAAGCTTTCTTT. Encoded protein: CASRIERNTEAFF.

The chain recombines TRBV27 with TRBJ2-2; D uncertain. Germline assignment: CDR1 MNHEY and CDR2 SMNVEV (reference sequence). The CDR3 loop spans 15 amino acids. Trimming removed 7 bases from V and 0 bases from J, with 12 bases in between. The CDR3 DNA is TGTGCCAGCATTCTTGCCTATCCGAACACCGGGGAGCTGTTTTTT. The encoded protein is CASILAYPNTGELFF.

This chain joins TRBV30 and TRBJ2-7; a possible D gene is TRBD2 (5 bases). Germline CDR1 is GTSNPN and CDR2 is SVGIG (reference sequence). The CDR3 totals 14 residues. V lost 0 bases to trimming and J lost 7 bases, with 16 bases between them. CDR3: CAWSVLGKALEQYF. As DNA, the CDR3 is TGTGCCTGGAGTGTACTAGGGAAAGCCTTAGAGCAGTACTTC.

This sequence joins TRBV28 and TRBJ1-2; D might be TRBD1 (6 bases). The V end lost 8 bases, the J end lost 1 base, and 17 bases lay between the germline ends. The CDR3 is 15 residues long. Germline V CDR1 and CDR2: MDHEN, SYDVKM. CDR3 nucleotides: TGTGCCAGCTCCGCGGCAGGGGCAGGTAACTATGGCTACACCTTC. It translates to CASSAAGAGNYGYTF.

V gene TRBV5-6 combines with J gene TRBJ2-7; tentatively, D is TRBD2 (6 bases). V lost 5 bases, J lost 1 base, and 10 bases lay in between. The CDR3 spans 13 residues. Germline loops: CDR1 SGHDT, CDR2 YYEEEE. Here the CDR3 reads CASSRDFSYEQYF. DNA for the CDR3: TGTGCCAGCAGTCGGGACTTTTCCTACGAGCAGTACTTC.

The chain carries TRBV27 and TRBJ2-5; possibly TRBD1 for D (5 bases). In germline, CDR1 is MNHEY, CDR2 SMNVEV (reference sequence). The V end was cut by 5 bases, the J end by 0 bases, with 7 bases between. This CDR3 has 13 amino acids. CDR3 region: CASSQGYQETQYF. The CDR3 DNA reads TGTGCCAGCAGTCAGGGATACCAAGAGACCCAGTACTTC.

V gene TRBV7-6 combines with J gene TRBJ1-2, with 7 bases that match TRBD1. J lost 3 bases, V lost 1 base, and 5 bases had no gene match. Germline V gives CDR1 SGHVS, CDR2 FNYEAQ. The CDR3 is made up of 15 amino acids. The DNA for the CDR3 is TGTGCCAGCAGCTTAGGGGCAGGGGGTGACTATGGCTACACCTTC. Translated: CASSLGAGGDYGYTF.

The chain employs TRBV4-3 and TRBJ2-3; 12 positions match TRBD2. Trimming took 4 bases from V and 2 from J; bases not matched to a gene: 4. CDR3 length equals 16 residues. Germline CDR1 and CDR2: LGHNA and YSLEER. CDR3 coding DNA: TGCGCCAGCAGCCCATGGACTAGCGGGAACACAGATACGCAGTATTTT. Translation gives CASSPWTSGNTDTQYF.

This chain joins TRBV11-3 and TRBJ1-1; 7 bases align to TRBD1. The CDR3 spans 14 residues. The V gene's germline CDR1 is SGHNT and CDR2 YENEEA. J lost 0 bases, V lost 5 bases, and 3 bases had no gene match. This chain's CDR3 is CASSKTGLNTEAFF. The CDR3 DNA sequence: TGTGCCAGCAGCAAGACAGGGTTGAACACTGAAGCTTTCTTT.

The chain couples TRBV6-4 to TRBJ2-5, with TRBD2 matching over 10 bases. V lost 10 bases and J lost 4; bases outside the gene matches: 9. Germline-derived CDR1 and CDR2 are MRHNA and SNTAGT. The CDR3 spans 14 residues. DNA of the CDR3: TGTGCCACCTCACTAGCGGGAAATTCAGAGACCCAGTACTTC. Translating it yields CATSLAGNSETQYF.

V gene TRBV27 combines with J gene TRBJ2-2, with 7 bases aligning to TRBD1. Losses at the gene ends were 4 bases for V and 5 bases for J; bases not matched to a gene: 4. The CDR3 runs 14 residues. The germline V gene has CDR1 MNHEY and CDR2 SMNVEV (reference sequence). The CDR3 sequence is CASSYYRGTGELFF. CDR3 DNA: TGTGCCAGCAGTTACTACAGGGGAACCGGGGAGCTGTTTTTT.